One sample yielded the 5 T cell receptor beta chains listed below, sequenced in a study of PD-1 blockade in classical Hodgkin lymphoma. Relapse was seen in all patients after autologous stem cell transplantation, and brentuximab vedotin exposure was variable. The data were produced by immunoSEQ multiplex PCR, yet TCRdb's version contains in-frame clones alone and is incomplete. The repertoire holds under 110,000 clones, with approximately 90% as singletons. The specimen was peripheral blood mononuclear cells (PBMCs), collected before the second cycle of nivolumab. The receptor set was obtained from a human donor with classical Hodgkin lymphoma.

The genes are TRBV7-9 and TRBJ2-3, with no clear D. The V end was cut by 5 bases, the J end by 3 bases, with 15 bases between. In germline, CDR1 is SEHNR, CDR2 FQNEAQ (reference sequence). CDR3 size: 15 residues. The CDR3 sequence is CASSRSWISTDTQYF. The CDR3 coding sequence is TGTGCCAGCAGCCGTTCCTGGATTTCTACAGATACGCAGTATTTT.

The chain couples TRBV7-2 to TRBJ2-3, with D perhaps TRBD2 (6 bases). V shed 5 bases and J shed 2 bases, with 23 bases lying between them. Germline V lookup: CDR1 SGHTA, CDR2 FQGNSA. CDR3 length equals 18 residues. The DNA for the CDR3 is TGTGCCAGCAGCCACCGACCTTACGGCGGGGCCACCACAGATACGCAGTATTTT. This translates into CASSHRPYGGATTDTQYF.

V and J are TRBV5-1 and TRBJ2-2; 9 bases are shared with TRBD1. This CDR3 spans 15 amino acids. The V gene end was trimmed by 8 bases and the J gene end by 4 bases; junction bases not matched to a gene: 9. Germline-derived CDR1 and CDR2 are SGHRS and YFSETQ. The CDR3 bases are TGCGCCAGTCACCGGGACAGGGCCCCCACCGGGGAGCTGTTTTTT. Its protein is CASHRDRAPTGELFF.

The V and J genes are TRBV7-2 and TRBJ2-3; D is unresolved. With 1 base removed from V and 4 bases from J, the gap between germline ends came to 6 bases. The CDR3 extends over 13 amino acids. Germline-derived CDR1 and CDR2 are SGHTA and FQGNSA. In DNA form, the CDR3 reads TGTGCCAGCAGCTTAGATTACGCAGATACGCAGTATTTT. Amino acid sequence: CASSLDYADTQYF.

V is TRBV10-3 and J is TRBJ2-3; 7 nucleotides match TRBD1. Trimming cost V 1 base and J 0 bases; bases outside gene matches: 7. Germline-derived CDR1 and CDR2 are ENHRY and SYGVKD. This CDR3 comprises 17 residues. In nucleotides, the CDR3 is TGTGCCATCAGTGAGTTAGAGACAGGGAGTAGCACAGATACGCAGTATTTT. Translating gives CAISELETGSSTDTQYF.